A selection of T cell receptor beta chains follows, all from one sample in a study of OX40 agonist ivuxolimab in advanced cancers. The repertoire was sequenced with immunoSEQ multiplex PCR; TCRdb's copy has only in-frame clones and lacks some. The data contain tens of thousands of clones, about 82% of them singletons. The specimen was CD4+ or CD8+ T cells sorted from blood, collected in a trial of the OX40 agonist ivuxolimab. Receptor source: an adult with an advanced solid tumor such as melanoma, head and neck, liver or kidney cancer. CDR3s include the opening cysteine and the closing phenylalanine or tryptophan. Fields, in order: clone size, V gene, J gene, D gene, CDR3 protein, CDR3 DNA. D genes are given only for firm matches. The size entry is marked missing in some rows and otherwise reads once, few, many or a size class.

clone size: NA; V gene: TRBV6-1; J gene: TRBJ1-2; D gene: NA; CDR3 protein: CASSETWTVTYGYTF; CDR3 DNA: TGTGCCAGCAGTGAAACGTGGACGGTGACCTATGGCTACACCTTC
clone size: NA; V gene: TRBV7-3; J gene: TRBJ1-2; D gene: NA; CDR3 protein: CASSLSSYYGYTF; CDR3 DNA: TGTGCCAGCAGCTTAAGCAGCTACTATGGCTACACCTTC
clone size: NA; V gene: TRBV9; J gene: TRBJ1-1; D gene: NA; CDR3 protein: CASSAGMNTEAFF; CDR3 DNA: TGTGCCAGCAGCGCAGGGATGAACACTGAAGCTTTCTTT
clone size: NA; V gene: TRBV5-1; J gene: TRBJ2-2; D gene: TRBD2; CDR3 protein: CASSLGLAGFDTGELFF; CDR3 DNA: TGCGCCAGCAGCTTGGGACTAGCGGGTTTCGACACCGGGGAGCTGTTTTTT
clone size: few; V gene: TRBV6-6; J gene: TRBJ1-1; D gene: NA; CDR3 protein: CASTGLSEAFF; CDR3 DNA: TGTGCCAGCACAGGGCTTAGTGAAGCTTTCTTT
clone size: NA; V gene: TRBV5-6; J gene: TRBJ1-4; D gene: NA; CDR3 protein: CASSPGPGRLFF; CDR3 DNA: TGTGCCAGCAGCCCGGGTCCCGGAAGACTGTTTTTT
clone size: NA; V gene: TRBV18; J gene: TRBJ2-4; D gene: NA; CDR3 protein: CASSPPGLAKNIQYF; CDR3 DNA: TGTGCCAGCTCACCACCGGGACTAGCCAAAAACATTCAGTACTTC
clone size: NA; V gene: TRBV4-1; J gene: TRBJ1-5; D gene: TRBD1; CDR3 protein: CASSRGQGSNQPQHF; CDR3 DNA: TGCGCCAGCAGCCGAGGACAGGGGAGCAATCAGCCCCAGCATTTT
clone size: NA; V gene: TRBV5-1; J gene: TRBJ1-2; D gene: NA; CDR3 protein: CASSPEGGLGYGYTF; CDR3 DNA: TGCGCCAGCAGCCCCGAAGGGGGGCTAGGCTATGGCTACACCTTC
clone size: NA; V gene: TRBV18; J gene: TRBJ2-1; D gene: NA; CDR3 protein: CASSPKAWVDNEQFF; CDR3 DNA: TGTGCCAGCTCACCTAAGGCGTGGGTTGACAATGAGCAGTTCTTC
clone size: once; V gene: TRBV9; J gene: TRBJ2-1; D gene: NA; CDR3 protein: CASSVAASSYNEQFF; CDR3 DNA: TGTGCCAGCAGCGTAGCGGCTAGCTCCTACAATGAGCAGTTCTTC
clone size: NA; V gene: TRBV27; J gene: TRBJ1-2; D gene: NA; CDR3 protein: CASSYEPTSNYGYTF; CDR3 DNA: TGTGCCAGCAGTTATGAGCCGACCTCTAACTATGGCTACACCTTC
clone size: NA; V gene: TRBV30; J gene: TRBJ2-1; D gene: NA; CDR3 protein: CAWSVGLIGGQFF; CDR3 DNA: TGTGCCTGGAGTGTGGGGCTGATCGGAGGGCAGTTCTTC
clone size: once; V gene: TRBV10-3; J gene: TRBJ1-1; D gene: NA; CDR3 protein: CAISELQGSNTEAFF; CDR3 DNA: TGTGCCATCAGTGAATTGCAGGGTTCGAACACTGAAGCTTTCTTT
clone size: NA; V gene: TRBV29-1; J gene: TRBJ2-5; D gene: NA; CDR3 protein: CSVTLPGDSRETQYF; CDR3 DNA: TGCAGCGTGACCCTACCAGGGGACTCGCGAGAGACCCAGTACTTC
clone size: NA; V gene: TRBV7-2; J gene: TRBJ1-5; D gene: NA; CDR3 protein: CASSLWAGDNQPQHF; CDR3 DNA: TGTGCCAGCAGCTTATGGGCAGGGGACAATCAGCCCCAGCATTTT
clone size: NA; V gene: TRBV11-3; J gene: TRBJ1-4; D gene: NA; CDR3 protein: CASSLDSGDATNEKLFF; CDR3 DNA: TGTGCCAGCAGCTTAGATTCGGGGGATGCAACTAATGAAAAACTGTTTTTT
clone size: NA; V gene: TRBV5-1; J gene: TRBJ1-1; D gene: NA; CDR3 protein: CASSPGSGLVETEAFF; CDR3 DNA: TGCGCCAGCAGTCCCGGATCCGGTCTTGTGGAAACTGAAGCTTTCTTT
clone size: NA; V gene: TRBV29-1; J gene: TRBJ2-7; D gene: TRBD2; CDR3 protein: CSGSIAGGSEQYF; CDR3 DNA: TGCAGCGGATCTATAGCGGGAGGTAGCGAGCAGTACTTC
clone size: NA; V gene: TRBV12-5; J gene: TRBJ1-2; D gene: TRBD1; CDR3 protein: CASGTDRGVYGYTF; CDR3 DNA: TGTGCTAGTGGGACGGACAGGGGAGTCTATGGCTACACCTTC
clone size: NA; V gene: TRBV12-5; J gene: TRBJ1-4; D gene: TRBD1; CDR3 protein: CASGLGSIGTGGEKLFF; CDR3 DNA: TGTGCTAGTGGTTTGGGCTCCATCGGGACAGGGGGTGAAAAACTGTTTTTT
clone size: NA; V gene: TRBV7-7; J gene: TRBJ2-7; D gene: TRBD1; CDR3 protein: CASSLRDRGPYEQYF; CDR3 DNA: TGTGCCAGCAGCCTCCGGGACAGGGGTCCCTACGAGCAGTACTTC
clone size: once; V gene: TRBV5-6; J gene: TRBJ2-3; D gene: TRBD2; CDR3 protein: CASSSGTSGTDTQYF; CDR3 DNA: TGTGCCAGCAGCTCCGGGACTAGCGGCACAGATACGCAGTATTTT
clone size: NA; V gene: TRBV4-1; J gene: TRBJ2-3; D gene: NA; CDR3 protein: CASSQEGLRPTDTQYF; CDR3 DNA: TGCGCCAGCAGCCAAGAAGGGCTAAGACCCACAGATACGCAGTATTTT
clone size: few; V gene: TRBV4-2; J gene: TRBJ1-2; D gene: TRBD1; CDR3 protein: CASRRDSYGYTF; CDR3 DNA: TGTGCCAGCAGGAGGGACAGCTATGGCTACACCTTC
clone size: NA; V gene: TRBV5-1; J gene: TRBJ1-1; D gene: TRBD1; CDR3 protein: CASSSTGDPEAFF; CDR3 DNA: TGCGCCAGCAGCTCAACAGGGGACCCTGAAGCTTTCTTT
clone size: NA; V gene: TRBV7-9; J gene: TRBJ1-2; D gene: TRBD1; CDR3 protein: CASSLGTGLHYGYTF; CDR3 DNA: TGTGCCAGCAGCCTCGGGACAGGGTTGCACTATGGCTACACCTTC
clone size: NA; V gene: TRBV18; J gene: TRBJ1-6; D gene: NA; CDR3 protein: CASSSGDSPLHF; CDR3 DNA: TGTGCCAGCTCATCCGGGGATTCACCCCTCCACTTT
clone size: NA; V gene: TRBV5-1; J gene: TRBJ1-1; D gene: NA; CDR3 protein: CASSLVGDTEAFF; CDR3 DNA: TGCGCCAGCAGCTTGGTCGGGGACACTGAAGCTTTCTTT
clone size: NA; V gene: TRBV18; J gene: TRBJ2-7; D gene: TRBD2; CDR3 protein: CASSKGTSRSYEQYF; CDR3 DNA: TGTGCCAGCTCAAAAGGGACTAGCCGGTCCTACGAGCAGTACTTC
clone size: NA; V gene: TRBV5-1; J gene: TRBJ2-1; D gene: TRBD2; CDR3 protein: CASSFLAGVNEQFF; CDR3 DNA: TGCGCCAGCAGCTTCCTAGCGGGAGTGAATGAGCAGTTCTTC
clone size: few; V gene: TRBV6-5; J gene: TRBJ1-2; D gene: NA; CDR3 protein: CASSYATYSGYTF; CDR3 DNA: TGTGCCAGCAGTTACGCAACTTATTCCGGCTACACCTTC
clone size: few; V gene: TRBV2; J gene: TRBJ1-1; D gene: TRBD1; CDR3 protein: CATQGGTEAFF; CDR3 DNA: TGTGCCACCCAGGGGGGGACTGAAGCTTTCTTT
clone size: NA; V gene: TRBV2; J gene: TRBJ2-7; D gene: TRBD1; CDR3 protein: CASSRTGGVISYEQYF; CDR3 DNA: TGTGCCAGCAGTCGGACAGGGGGCGTTATCTCCTACGAGCAGTACTTC
clone size: NA; V gene: TRBV5-1; J gene: TRBJ2-7; D gene: NA; CDR3 protein: CASSYDSVGEQYF; CDR3 DNA: TGCGCCAGCAGTTATGATAGCGTCGGCGAGCAGTACTTC
clone size: NA; V gene: TRBV4-2; J gene: TRBJ2-1; D gene: TRBD2; CDR3 protein: CASSQPSIAGVYNEQFF; CDR3 DNA: TGTGCCAGCAGCCAACCGTCAATAGCGGGAGTATACAATGAGCAGTTCTTC
clone size: few; V gene: TRBV9; J gene: TRBJ1-1; D gene: NA; CDR3 protein: CASSHLTNEAFF; CDR3 DNA: TGTGCCAGCAGCCACTTGACAAATGAAGCTTTCTTT
clone size: few; V gene: TRBV18; J gene: TRBJ2-1; D gene: TRBD2; CDR3 protein: CASSQSRGRAGGYNEQFF; CDR3 DNA: TGTGCCAGCTCACAAAGCCGCGGGAGGGCCGGTGGCTACAATGAGCAGTTCTTC
clone size: once; V gene: TRBV7-9; J gene: TRBJ2-2; D gene: NA; CDR3 protein: CASSHRAGELFF; CDR3 DNA: TGTGCCAGCAGCCACCGGGCCGGGGAGCTGTTTTTT
clone size: NA; V gene: TRBV5-6; J gene: TRBJ2-5; D gene: TRBD1; CDR3 protein: CASSLGPTYPGQGGETQYF; CDR3 DNA: TGTGCCAGCAGCTTGGGACCCACTTACCCGGGACAGGGTGGAGAGACCCAGTACTTC
clone size: NA; V gene: TRBV4-1; J gene: TRBJ2-7; D gene: TRBD1; CDR3 protein: CASSRGTGPYEQYF; CDR3 DNA: TGCGCCAGCAGCCGGGGGACAGGGCCCTACGAGCAGTACTTC
clone size: NA; V gene: TRBV30; J gene: TRBJ1-2; D gene: NA; CDR3 protein: CAWSRANWDYGYTF; CDR3 DNA: TGTGCCTGGAGTCGGGCAAACTGGGACTATGGCTACACCTTC
clone size: NA; V gene: TRBV7-2; J gene: TRBJ1-3; D gene: NA; CDR3 protein: CASSLRGGCGNTIYF; CDR3 DNA: TGTGCCAGCAGCTTAAGGGGGGGCTGTGGAAACACCATATATTTT
clone size: NA; V gene: TRBV15; J gene: TRBJ1-6; D gene: NA; CDR3 protein: CATSITGAGDSPLHF; CDR3 DNA: TGTGCCACCAGCATAACGGGAGCCGGAGATTCACCCCTCCACTTT
clone size: NA; V gene: TRBV4-1; J gene: TRBJ1-4; D gene: TRBD1; CDR3 protein: CASSQDGTGSFVGEKLFF; CDR3 DNA: TGCGCCAGCAGCCAAGATGGGACAGGTTCCTTTGTAGGGGAAAAACTGTTTTTT
clone size: NA; V gene: TRBV5-1; J gene: TRBJ2-1; D gene: NA; CDR3 protein: CASSPRGGGSSYNEQFF; CDR3 DNA: TGCGCCAGCAGCCCCCGCGGCGGAGGGAGCTCCTACAATGAGCAGTTCTTC
clone size: NA; V gene: TRBV21-1; J gene: TRBJ2-7; D gene: NA; CDR3 protein: CASSQVAGVEQYF; CDR3 DNA: TGTGCCAGCAGCCAAGTAGCAGGGGTCGAGCAGTACTTC
clone size: NA; V gene: TRBV7-2; J gene: TRBJ2-3; D gene: TRBD2; CDR3 protein: CASSPPSGGSTDTQYF; CDR3 DNA: TGTGCCAGCAGCCCCCCTAGCGGGGGAAGCACAGATACGCAGTATTTT
clone size: once; V gene: TRBV6-5; J gene: TRBJ1-1; D gene: NA; CDR3 protein: CASSYYENTEAFF; CDR3 DNA: TGTGCCAGCAGTTACTATGAGAACACTGAAGCTTTCTTT
clone size: NA; V gene: TRBV6-1; J gene: TRBJ1-5; D gene: NA; CDR3 protein: CASSVMLSNQPQHF; CDR3 DNA: TGTGCCAGCAGTGTCATGCTTAGCAATCAGCCCCAGCATTTT
clone size: NA; V gene: TRBV30; J gene: TRBJ1-6; D gene: NA; CDR3 protein: CAWSVGTDNSPLHF; CDR3 DNA: TGTGCCTGGAGTGTAGGGACCGATAATTCACCCCTCCACTTT
clone size: NA; V gene: TRBV19; J gene: TRBJ2-1; D gene: NA; CDR3 protein: CARPVGWGVTYNEQFF; CDR3 DNA: TGTGCCAGGCCCGTGGGGTGGGGGGTTACCTACAATGAGCAGTTCTTC
clone size: NA; V gene: TRBV2; J gene: TRBJ2-3; D gene: NA; CDR3 protein: CASREDSDTQYF; CDR3 DNA: TGTGCCAGCAGGGAGGACTCAGATACGCAGTATTTT
clone size: NA; V gene: TRBV7-2; J gene: TRBJ1-2; D gene: NA; CDR3 protein: CASSYHQGGYGYTF; CDR3 DNA: TGTGCCAGCAGCTACCACCAGGGAGGCTATGGCTACACCTTC